This section outlines one T cell receptor (beta chain) sequence together with its context. Other DNA sequences within the sample encode an identical CDR3. The method was immunoSEQ multiplex PCR; TCRdb's version includes in-frame clones alone and lacks a portion of them. The sample consists of 75,000 to 90,000 clones, around 93% of them appearing once. This sample was included in a study of technical replicates of blood from several donors. The sequence derives from a human donor in good health. The sequencing input was T cells isolated from PBMCs.

As DNA, the CDR3 is TGTGCCAGCAGCTTTCGAGAGACCCAGTACTTC. Its translation is CASSFRETQYF. The V call is TRBV5-4, the J call TRBJ2-5; D remains ambiguous. CDR3 length equals 11 residues. V dropped 2 bases and J dropped 4 bases, with 3 bases sitting between them. CDR1 SGHNT and CDR2 YYREEE come from the germline V gene (reference sequence).